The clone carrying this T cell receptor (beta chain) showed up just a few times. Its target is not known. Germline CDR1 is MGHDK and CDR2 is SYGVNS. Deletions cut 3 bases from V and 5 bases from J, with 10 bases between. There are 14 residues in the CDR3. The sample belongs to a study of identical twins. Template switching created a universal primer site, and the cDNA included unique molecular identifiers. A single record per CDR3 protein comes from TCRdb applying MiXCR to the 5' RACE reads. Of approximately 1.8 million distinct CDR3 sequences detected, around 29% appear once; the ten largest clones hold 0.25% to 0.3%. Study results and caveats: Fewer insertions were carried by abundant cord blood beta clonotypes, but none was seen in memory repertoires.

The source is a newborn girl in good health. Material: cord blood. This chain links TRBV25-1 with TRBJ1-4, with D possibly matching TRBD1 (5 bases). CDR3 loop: CASSDRALNEKLFF. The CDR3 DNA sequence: TGTGCCAGCAGTGACAGGGCCCTAAATGAAAAACTGTTTTTT.